This T cell receptor beta chain was obtained from a study of tumor-infiltrating lymphocytes in oesophageal squamous cell carcinoma. Germline CDR1 SGHTA, CDR2 FQGTGA. Between the trimmed V and J ends, which lost 5 bases and 1 base, there was a span of 12 bases. This CDR3 comprises 15 residues. TCRdb fed the PCR reads into MiXCR, producing one record per CDR3 protein. This sample has about 14,000 distinct CDR3 sequences, with approximately 48% found just once. The source is a male donor with esophageal squamous cell carcinoma. The sample comprised blood. This chain connects TRBV7-3 to TRBJ2-1; either TRBD1 or TRBD2 may supply D (6 bases each). The CDR3 bases are TGTGCCAGCAGCAGTATAGGGGGGTCCTACAATGAGCAGTTCTTC. Residues: CASSSIGGSYNEQFF.